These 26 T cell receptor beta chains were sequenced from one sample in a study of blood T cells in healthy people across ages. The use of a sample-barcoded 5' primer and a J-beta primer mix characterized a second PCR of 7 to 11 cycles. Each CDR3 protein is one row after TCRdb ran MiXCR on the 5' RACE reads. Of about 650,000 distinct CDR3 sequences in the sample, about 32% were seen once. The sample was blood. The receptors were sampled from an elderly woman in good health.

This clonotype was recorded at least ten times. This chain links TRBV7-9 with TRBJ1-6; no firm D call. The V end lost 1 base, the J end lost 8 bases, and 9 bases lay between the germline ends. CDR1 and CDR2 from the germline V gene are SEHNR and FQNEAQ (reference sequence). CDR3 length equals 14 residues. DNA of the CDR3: TGTGCCAGCAGCTTAGGTGGGCAGGATTCACCCCTCCACTTT. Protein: CASSLGGQDSPLHF.

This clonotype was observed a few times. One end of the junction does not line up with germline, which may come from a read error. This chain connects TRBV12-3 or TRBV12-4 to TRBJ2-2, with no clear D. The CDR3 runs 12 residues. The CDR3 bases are TGTGCAAGCAGTTCAAAAACCGGGGAGCTGTTTTTT. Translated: CASSSKTGELFF.

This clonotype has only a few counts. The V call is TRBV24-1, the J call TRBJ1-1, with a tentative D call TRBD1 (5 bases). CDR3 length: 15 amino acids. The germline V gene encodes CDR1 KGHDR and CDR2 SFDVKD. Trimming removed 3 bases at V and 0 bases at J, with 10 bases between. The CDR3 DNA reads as TGTGCCACCAGTGATCCAGGGTCTCTGAACACTGAAGCTTTCTTT. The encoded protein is CATSDPGSLNTEAFF.

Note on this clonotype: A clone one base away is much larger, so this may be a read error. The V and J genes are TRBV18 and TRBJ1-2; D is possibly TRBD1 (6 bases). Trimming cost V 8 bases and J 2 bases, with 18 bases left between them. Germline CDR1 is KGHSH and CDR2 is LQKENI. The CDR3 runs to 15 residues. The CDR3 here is CASPRSRTENYGYTF. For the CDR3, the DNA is TGTGCCAGCCCACGTTCAAGGACAGAAAACTATGGCTACACCTTC.

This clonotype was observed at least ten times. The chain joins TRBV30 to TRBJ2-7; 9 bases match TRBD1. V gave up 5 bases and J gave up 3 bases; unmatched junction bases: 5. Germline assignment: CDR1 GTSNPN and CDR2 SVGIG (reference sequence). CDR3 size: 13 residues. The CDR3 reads CAWGTGMGYEQYF. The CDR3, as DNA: TGTGCCTGGGGGACAGGGATGGGCTACGAGCAGTACTTC.

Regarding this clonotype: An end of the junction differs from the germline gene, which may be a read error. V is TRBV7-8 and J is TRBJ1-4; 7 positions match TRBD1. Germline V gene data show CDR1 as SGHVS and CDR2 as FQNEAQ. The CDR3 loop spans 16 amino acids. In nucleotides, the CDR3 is TGTGCCGGCAGCGCCAGACAGGGAGGCACTAATGAAAAACTGTTTTTT. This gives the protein CAGSARQGGTNEKLFF.

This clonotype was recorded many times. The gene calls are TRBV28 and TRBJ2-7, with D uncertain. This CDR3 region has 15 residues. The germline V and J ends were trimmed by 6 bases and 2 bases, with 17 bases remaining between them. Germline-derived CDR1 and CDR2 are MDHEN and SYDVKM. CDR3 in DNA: TGTGCCAGCAGCCCTCCCGGCTTAAAGCCCTACGAGCAGTACTTC. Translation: CASSPPGLKPYEQYF. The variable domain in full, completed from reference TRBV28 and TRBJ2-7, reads DVKVTQSSRYLVKRTGEKVFLECVQDMDHENMFWYRQDPGLGLRLIYFSYDVKMKEKGDIPEGYSVSREKKERFSLILESASTNQTSMYLCASSPPGLKPYEQYFGPGTRLTVT.

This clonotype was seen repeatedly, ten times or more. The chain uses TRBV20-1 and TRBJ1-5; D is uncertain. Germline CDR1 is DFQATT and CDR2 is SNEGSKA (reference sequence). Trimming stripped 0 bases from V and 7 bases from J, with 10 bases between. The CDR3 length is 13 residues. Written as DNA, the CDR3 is TGCAGTGCTAGAGATGATCGTCGACAGCCCCAGCATTTT. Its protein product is CSARDDRRQPQHF.

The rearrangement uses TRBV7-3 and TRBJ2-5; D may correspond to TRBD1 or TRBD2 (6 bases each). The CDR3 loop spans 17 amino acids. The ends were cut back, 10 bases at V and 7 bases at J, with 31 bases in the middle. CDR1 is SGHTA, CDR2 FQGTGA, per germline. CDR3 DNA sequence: TGTGCCACCAGTGATTTTCCCTGGGGGCCCGAGGGGGGGACCCAGTACTTC. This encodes CATSDFPWGPEGGTQYF.

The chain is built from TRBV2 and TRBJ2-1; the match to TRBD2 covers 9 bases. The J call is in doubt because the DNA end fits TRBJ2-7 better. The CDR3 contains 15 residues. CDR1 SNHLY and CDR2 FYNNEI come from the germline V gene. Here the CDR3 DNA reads TGTGCCAGCTCTGGCGGGACTAGCTCCTACAATGAGCAGTACTTC. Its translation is CASSGGTSSYNEQYF.

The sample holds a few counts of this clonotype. Here the CDR3 reads CASNTRFSTGELFF. In DNA form, the CDR3 reads TGTGCCAGCAACACACGCTTTTCGACCGGGGAGCTGTTTTTT. This sequence joins TRBV6-5 and TRBJ2-2; D is unresolved. CDR3 size: 14 residues. Germline CDR1 is MNHEY and CDR2 is SVGAGI. V lost 7 bases and J 5 bases, leaving 14 bases between the germline ends.

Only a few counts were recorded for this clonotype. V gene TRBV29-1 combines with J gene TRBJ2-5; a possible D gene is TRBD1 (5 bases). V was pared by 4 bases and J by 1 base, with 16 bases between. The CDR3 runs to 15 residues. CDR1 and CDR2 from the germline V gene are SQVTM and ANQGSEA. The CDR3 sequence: CSVGIRGDPQETQYF. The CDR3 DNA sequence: TGCAGCGTTGGAATAAGGGGCGACCCCCAAGAGACCCAGTACTTC.

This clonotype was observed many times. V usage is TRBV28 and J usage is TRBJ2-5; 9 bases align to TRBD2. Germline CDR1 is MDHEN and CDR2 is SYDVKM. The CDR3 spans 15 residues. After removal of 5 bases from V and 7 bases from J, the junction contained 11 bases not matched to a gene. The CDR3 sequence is CASSPRTSARGTQYF. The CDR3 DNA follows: TGTGCCAGCAGTCCCCGGACTAGCGCGCGGGGGACCCAGTACTTC.

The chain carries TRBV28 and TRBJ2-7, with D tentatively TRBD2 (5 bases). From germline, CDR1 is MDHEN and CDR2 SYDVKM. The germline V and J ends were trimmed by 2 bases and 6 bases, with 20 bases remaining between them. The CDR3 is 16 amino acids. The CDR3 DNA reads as TGTGCCAGCAGTTTAAGTCCGGGAACTGTTTTTGGCGAGCAGTACTTC. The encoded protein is CASSLSPGTVFGEQYF.

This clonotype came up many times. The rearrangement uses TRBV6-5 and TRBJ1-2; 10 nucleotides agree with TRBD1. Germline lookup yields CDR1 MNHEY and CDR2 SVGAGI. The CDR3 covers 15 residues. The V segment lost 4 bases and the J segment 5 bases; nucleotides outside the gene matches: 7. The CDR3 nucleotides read TGTGCCAGCAGTTCGCCTCGACAGGGGGCGTATGGCTACACCTTC. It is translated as CASSSPRQGAYGYTF.

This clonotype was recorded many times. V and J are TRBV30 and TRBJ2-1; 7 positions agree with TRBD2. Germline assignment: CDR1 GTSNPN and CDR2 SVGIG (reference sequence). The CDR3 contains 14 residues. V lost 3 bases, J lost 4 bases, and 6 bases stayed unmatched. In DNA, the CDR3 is TGTGCCTGGAGGGGTGGGGGGGGTTACAATGAGCAGTTCTTC. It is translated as CAWRGGGGYNEQFF.

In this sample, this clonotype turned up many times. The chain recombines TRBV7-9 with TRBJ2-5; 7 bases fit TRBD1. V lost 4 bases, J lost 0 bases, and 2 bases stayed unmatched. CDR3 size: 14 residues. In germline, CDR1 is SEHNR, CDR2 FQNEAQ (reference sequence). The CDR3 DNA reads TGTGCCAGCAGCTCGGGACAGTACCAAGAGACCCAGTACTTC. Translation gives CASSSGQYQETQYF.

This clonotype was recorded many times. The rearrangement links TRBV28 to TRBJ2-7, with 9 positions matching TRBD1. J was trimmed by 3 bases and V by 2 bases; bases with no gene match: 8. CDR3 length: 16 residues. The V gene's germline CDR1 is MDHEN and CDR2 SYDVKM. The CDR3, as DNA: TGTGCCAGCAGTTTAGTGGGACAGGGCTTCAGCTACGAGCAGTACTTC. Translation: CASSLVGQGFSYEQYF.

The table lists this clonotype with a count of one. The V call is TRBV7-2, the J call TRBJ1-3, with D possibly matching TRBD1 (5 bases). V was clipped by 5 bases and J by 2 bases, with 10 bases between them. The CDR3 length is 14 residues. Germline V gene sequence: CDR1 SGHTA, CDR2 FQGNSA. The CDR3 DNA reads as TGTGCCAGCAGCGACCGGGGGGCTGGAAACACCATATATTTT. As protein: CASSDRGAGNTIYF.

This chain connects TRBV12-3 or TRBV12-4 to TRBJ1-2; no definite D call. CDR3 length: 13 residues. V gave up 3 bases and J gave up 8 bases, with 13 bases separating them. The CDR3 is CASSFWQDGGYTF. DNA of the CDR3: TGTGCCAGCAGTTTCTGGCAAGATGGGGGCTACACCTTC.

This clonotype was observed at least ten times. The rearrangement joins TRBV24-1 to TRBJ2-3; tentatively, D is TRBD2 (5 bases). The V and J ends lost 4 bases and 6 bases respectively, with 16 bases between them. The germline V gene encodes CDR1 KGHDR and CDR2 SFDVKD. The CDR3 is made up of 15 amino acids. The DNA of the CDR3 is TGTGCCACCAGTGACCGCGGACTGTCCGGGGATACGCAGTATTTT. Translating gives CATSDRGLSGDTQYF.

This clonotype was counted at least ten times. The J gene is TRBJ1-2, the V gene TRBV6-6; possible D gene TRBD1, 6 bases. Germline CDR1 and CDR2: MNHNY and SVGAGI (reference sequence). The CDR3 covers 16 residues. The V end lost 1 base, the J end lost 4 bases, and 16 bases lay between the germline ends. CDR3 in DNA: TGTGCCAGCAGTTACTTGACAGGAGATAGTTCCTATGGCTACACCTTC. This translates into CASSYLTGDSSYGYTF.

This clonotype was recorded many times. As DNA, the CDR3 is TGTGCCAGCAGCTTGTCTGAGTTTAACTATGGCTACACCTTC. It encodes CASSLSEFNYGYTF. V is TRBV13 and J is TRBJ1-2; D gene ambiguous. Trimming removed 3 bases from V and 1 base from J, with 9 bases in between. The CDR3 runs 14 residues. In germline, CDR1 is PRHDT, CDR2 FYEKMQ (reference sequence). The full variable domain, its missing parts supplied by reference TRBV13 and TRBJ1-2, is AAGVIQSPRHLIKEKRETATLKCYPIPRHDTVYWYQQGPGQDPQFLISFYEKMQSDKGSIPDRFSAQQFSDYHSELNMSSLELGDSALYFCASSLSEFNYGYTFGSGTRLTVV.

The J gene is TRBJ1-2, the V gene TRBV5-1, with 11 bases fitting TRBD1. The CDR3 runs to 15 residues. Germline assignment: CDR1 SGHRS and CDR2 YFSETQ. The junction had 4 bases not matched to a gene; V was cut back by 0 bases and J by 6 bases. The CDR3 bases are TGCGCCAGCAGCTTGGTGGGACAGGGGGAAGATGGCTACACCTTC. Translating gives CASSLVGQGEDGYTF. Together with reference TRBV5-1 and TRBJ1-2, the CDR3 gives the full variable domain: KAGVTQTPRYLIKTRGQQVTLSCSPISGHRSVSWYQQTPGQGLQFLFEYFSETQRNKGNFPGRFSGRQFSNSRSEMNVSTLELGDSALYLCASSLVGQGEDGYTFGSGTRLTVV.

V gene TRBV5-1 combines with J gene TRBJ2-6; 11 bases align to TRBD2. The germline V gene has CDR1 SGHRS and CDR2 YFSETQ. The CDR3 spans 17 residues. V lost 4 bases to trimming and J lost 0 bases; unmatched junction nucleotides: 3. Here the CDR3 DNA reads TGCGCCAGCAGCGGACTAGCGGGTTCCTCTGGGGCCAACGTCCTGACTTTC. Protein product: CASSGLAGSSGANVLTF.

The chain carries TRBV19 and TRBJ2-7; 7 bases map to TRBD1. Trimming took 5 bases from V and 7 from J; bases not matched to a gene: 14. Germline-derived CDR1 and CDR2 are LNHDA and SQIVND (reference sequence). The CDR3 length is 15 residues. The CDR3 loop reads CASSPRGPTYNEQYF. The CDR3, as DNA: TGTGCCAGTAGTCCTAGGGGGCCAACTTACAATGAGCAGTACTTC.